The 31 T cell receptor beta chains presented below share a single source sample, sequenced in a study of OX40 agonist ivuxolimab in advanced cancers. The protocol was immunoSEQ multiplex PCR, while the TCRdb copy is restricted to in-frame clones and leaves out a portion. The repertoire consists of about 74,000 clones, with more than 70% occurring once and the leading ten covering over 2%. The sequencing here drew on CD4+ or CD8+ T cells sorted from blood, taken in a trial of the OX40 agonist ivuxolimab. The source is an adult with an advanced solid tumor such as melanoma, head and neck, liver or kidney cancer.

The rearrangement links TRBV28 to TRBJ2-4; 7 nucleotides agree with TRBD1. Germline trimming cut 7 bases from V and 3 bases from J; bases unmatched to any gene: 3. Germline V gene lookup returns CDR1 MDHEN and CDR2 SYDVKM. The CDR3 contains 13 residues. CDR3 sequence: CASTTGDKNIQYF. The CDR3 DNA follows: TGTGCCAGCACCACAGGGGACAAAAACATTCAGTACTTC.

In this sample, this clone turned up once. The CDR3 protein is CASSESAPYEGYTF. CDR3 sequence (DNA): TGCGCCAGCAGTGAGTCGGCTCCCTACGAGGGCTACACCTTC. The chain joins TRBV10-2 to TRBJ1-2; unclear D gene. The CDR3 consists of 14 residues. V dropped 0 bases and J dropped 8 bases, with 13 bases sitting between them. Germline CDR1 and CDR2: WSHSY and SAAADI.

The chain employs TRBV18 and TRBJ1-3; D is undetermined. V dropped 2 bases and J dropped 5 bases, with 13 bases sitting between them. The germline V gene has CDR1 KGHSH and CDR2 LQKENI. The CDR3 spans 15 residues. The CDR3 DNA follows: TGTGCCAGCTCACCAATAGCGGGGTTGCGAAACACCATATATTTT. It encodes CASSPIAGLRNTIYF.

This clone was detected once. The rearrangement links TRBV5-8 to TRBJ2-2; weak D call: TRBD1 (6 bases). The CDR3 sequence is 14 residues long. In germline, CDR1 is SGHTS, CDR2 YDEGEE. The V end was cut by 4 bases, the J end by 5 bases, with 12 bases between. CDR3 DNA sequence: TGTGCCAGCAGCAGGAACAGGGTGACCGGGGAGCTGTTTTTT. Its translation: CASSRNRVTGELFF.

The chain uses TRBV28 and TRBJ2-3; TRBD1 matches at 9 bases. The germline gives CDR1 MDHEN, CDR2 SYDVKM. CDR3 length: 15 amino acids. The V gene end was trimmed by 5 bases and the J gene end by 4 bases; junction bases not matched to a gene: 7. CDR3 DNA: TGTGCCAGCAGTCCGCACGGACAGGGGTCAGATACGCAGTATTTT. Translating gives CASSPHGQGSDTQYF.

This clone was seen a handful of times. The gene calls are TRBV27 and TRBJ1-4; the D is unclear. Germline V gene lookup returns CDR1 MNHEY and CDR2 SMNVEV (reference sequence). The CDR3 totals 14 residues. Trimming shortened V by 8 bases and J by 0 bases, and 10 bases separated the two germline ends. CDR3 DNA: TGTGCCAGCGGACGAACTTCAACTAATGAAAAACTGTTTTTT. The encoded protein is CASGRTSTNEKLFF.

This clone was recorded once. The chain uses TRBV6-6 and TRBJ2-3; 8 bases are shared with TRBD1. The CDR3 has 14 amino acids. Germline loops: CDR1 MNHNY, CDR2 SVGAGI (reference sequence). The trim removed 5 bases at V and 5 bases at J, leaving 6 bases unmatched. This CDR3 is CASSQTGVEDTQYF. CDR3 DNA: TGTGCCAGCAGTCAGACAGGGGTGGAAGATACGCAGTATTTT.

The chain uses TRBV7-2 and TRBJ2-5; possibly TRBD2 for D (5 bases). Between the trimmed V and J ends, which lost 4 bases and 4 bases, there was a span of 19 bases. The germline V gene has CDR1 SGHTA and CDR2 FQGNSA. The CDR3 is 16 residues long. DNA of the CDR3: TGTGCCAGCAGCTCCGCGCTCCGGGGAGCCCGAGAGACCCAGTACTTC. It specifies CASSSALRGARETQYF.

The CDR3 loop reads CASSRGGVTQYF. The CDR3 DNA reads TGTGCCAGCAGCCGAGGGGGGGTTACGCAGTATTTT. V gene TRBV11-2 combines with J gene TRBJ2-3, with D maybe TRBD2 (7 bases). V lost 5 bases and J 8 bases, leaving 11 bases between the germline ends. The CDR3 is 12 amino acids. Germline V gene sequence: CDR1 SGHAT, CDR2 FQNNGV.

This chain uses TRBV7-8 with TRBJ2-7; 10 bases are shared with TRBD1. V was pared by 5 bases and J by 2 bases, with 6 bases of the junction left unmatched. CDR1 SGHVS and CDR2 FQNEAQ come from the germline V gene. The CDR3 consists of 15 residues. The CDR3 DNA follows: TGTGCCAGCAGCACAACCGACAGGGGGCCCTACGAGCAGTACTTC. This sequence encodes CASSTTDRGPYEQYF.

The chain carries TRBV2 and TRBJ2-3; TRBD2 aligns across 8 bases. Germline CDR1 SNHLY, CDR2 FYNNEI. J was trimmed by 0 bases and V by 5 bases; bases with no gene match: 7. The CDR3 is made up of 16 amino acids. Here the CDR3 DNA reads TGTGCCAGCAGTCGATCAGCGGGGGTTAGCACAGATACGCAGTATTTT. It is translated as CASSRSAGVSTDTQYF.

The rearrangement joins TRBV5-1 to TRBJ2-3, with 7 bases fitting TRBD1. CDR3 length: 16 amino acids. The trim removed 4 bases at V and 0 bases at J, leaving 8 bases unmatched. Germline CDR1 reads SGHRS; CDR2 reads YFSETQ. The CDR3 DNA reads TGCGCCAGCAGCCCACTCTGGACAGGTAGCACAGATACGCAGTATTTT. Its protein is CASSPLWTGSTDTQYF.

The J gene is TRBJ2-5, the V gene TRBV29-1; D might be TRBD2 (7 bases). The CDR3 is 12 amino acids. Germline CDR1 SQVTM, CDR2 ANQGSEA. The V end lost 3 bases, the J end lost 5 bases, and 10 bases lay between the germline ends. CDR3 sequence: CSVDGGLETQYF. In DNA, the CDR3 is TGCAGCGTTGACGGGGGGCTGGAGACCCAGTACTTC.

In DNA, the CDR3 is TGTGCCAGCACCCGGGGGGAGAGCTCCTATAATTCACCCCTCCACTTT. It codes for CASTRGESSYNSPLHF. This chain links TRBV7-9 with TRBJ1-6; a possible D gene is TRBD1 (5 bases). The CDR3 contains 16 residues. The germline V gene has CDR1 SEHNR and CDR2 FQNEAQ (reference sequence). Trimming stripped 7 bases from V and 0 bases from J, with 13 bases between.

V gene TRBV7-2 combines with J gene TRBJ2-7; the match to TRBD1 covers 8 bases. This CDR3 comprises 15 residues. The germline V gene encodes CDR1 SGHTA and CDR2 FQGNSA. V lost 2 bases and J lost 4; bases outside the gene matches: 7. The CDR3 DNA follows: TGTGCCAGCAGCTTAAGTGACAGGGGCGCTTACGAGCAGTACTTC. Its protein product is CASSLSDRGAYEQYF.

On this clone itself: The missing conserved phenylalanine or tryptophan at the end of this CDR3 makes a read error likely. The rearrangement links TRBV27 to TRBJ1-6; perhaps TRBD1 as D (5 bases). Germline V CDR1 and CDR2: MNHEY, SMNVEV (reference sequence). This CDR3 is built from 14 residues. The CDR3 loop is CASTSGTYNSLLHS. The CDR3 DNA reads as TGTGCCAGCACATCGGGGACTTATAATTCACTCCTCCACTCT.

This clone showed up just once. The CDR3 nucleotides read TGTGCCAGCAGCCAAGATCCGAGACAAAAAGATACGCAGTATTTT. Protein sequence: CASSQDPRQKDTQYF. The rearrangement joins TRBV14 to TRBJ2-3; D not resolved. CDR3 size: 15 residues. Germline values: CDR1 SGHDN, CDR2 FVKESK. Between the trimmed V and J ends, which lost 0 bases and 5 bases, there was a span of 12 bases. Complete variable domain (other parts from reference TRBV14 and TRBJ2-3): EAGVTQFPSHSVIEKGQTVTLRCDPISGHDNLYWYRRVMGKEIKFLLHFVKESKQDESGMPNNRFLAERTGGTYSTLKVQPAELEDSGVYFCASSQDPRQKDTQYFGPGTRLTVL.

This clone was detected only a few times. The chain employs TRBV7-9 and TRBJ2-1, with TRBD1 matching over 9 bases. CDR1 and CDR2 from the germline V gene are SEHNR and FQNEAQ (reference sequence). The CDR3 length is 14 residues. V shed 5 bases and J 7 bases; nucleotides not matched to a gene: 6. The CDR3 reads CASSPYDRGNEQFF. The CDR3 nucleotides are TGTGCCAGCAGCCCCTACGACAGGGGGAATGAGCAGTTCTTC.

V and J are TRBV9 and TRBJ1-2; 7 bases align to TRBD1. The CDR3 is 18 residues long. CDR1 and CDR2 from the germline V gene are SGDLS and YYNGEE. V trimming: 4 bases; J trimming: 5 bases; junction bases outside the gene matches: 20. In DNA form, the CDR3 reads TGTGCCAGCAGCTCTGGGCCCTTGAATGGGGACAGAGTTTATGGCTACACCTTC. It is translated as CASSSGPLNGDRVYGYTF.

This clone occurred once. The rearrangement uses TRBV7-2 and TRBJ2-7, with TRBD2 matching over 11 bases. The CDR3 runs 17 residues. In germline, CDR1 is SGHTA, CDR2 FQGNSA. V dropped 3 bases and J dropped 6; count of bases not matched to a gene: 13. As DNA, the CDR3 is TGTGCCAGCAGCTTCACCCTAGCGGGGGGCCTTCCGAGCGAGCAGTACTTC. This encodes CASSFTLAGGLPSEQYF.

J is TRBJ2-1 and V is TRBV7-9, with 8 bases identical to TRBD2. Trimming removed 5 bases from V and 8 bases from J; junction bases left unmatched: 11. The CDR3 has 15 amino acids. CDR1 and CDR2 from the germline V gene are SEHNR and FQNEAQ (reference sequence). CDR3 in amino acids: CASSHRTSIIHEQFF. The CDR3 DNA reads TGTGCCAGCAGCCACCGGACTAGCATTATCCATGAGCAGTTCTTC. Filled out from reference TRBV7-9 and TRBJ2-1, the complete variable domain reads DTGVSQNPRHKITKRGQNVTFRCDPISEHNRLYWYRQTLGQGPEFLTYFQNEAQLEKSRLLSDRFSAERPKGSFSTLEIQRTEQGDSAMYLCASSHRTSIIHEQFFGPGTRLTVL.

The chain combines TRBV19 with TRBJ2-2; D perhaps matches TRBD1 (5 bases). Germline V lookup: CDR1 LNHDA, CDR2 SQIVND (reference sequence). The length of the CDR3 is 16 residues. V lost 10 bases, J lost 0 bases, and 18 bases lay in between. The CDR3 loop reads CATRAPKFANTGELFF. The CDR3 DNA reads TGTGCCACCAGGGCGCCCAAGTTCGCGAACACCGGGGAGCTGTTTTTT.

The J gene is TRBJ2-7, the V gene TRBV19, with 8 bases fitting TRBD1. Unmatched junction bases numbered 4, after V lost 6 bases and J lost 3 bases. CDR3 length: 13 amino acids. CDR1 and CDR2 (germline): LNHDA, SQIVND (reference sequence). CDR3 protein: CASRITGGYEQYF. The CDR3 nucleotides are TGTGCCAGTAGAATAACAGGGGGCTACGAGCAGTACTTC. Looking up the rest from reference TRBV19 and TRBJ2-7 gives the full variable domain: DGGITQSPKYLFRKEGQNVTLSCEQNLNHDAMYWYRQDPGQGLRLIYYSQIVNDFQKGDIAEGYSVSREKKESFPLTVTSAQKNPTAFYLCASRITGGYEQYFGPGTRLTVT.

This clone was picked up one time. The V call is TRBV7-3, the J call TRBJ2-2; D unclear. Trimming shortened V by 3 bases and J by 6 bases, and 11 bases separated the two germline ends. The CDR3 is made up of 14 amino acids. Germline V gene sequence: CDR1 SGHTA, CDR2 FQGTGA. This CDR3 is CASSFKVGAGELFF. The CDR3 DNA reads TGTGCCAGCAGCTTCAAGGTCGGCGCCGGGGAGCTGTTTTTT.

This chain links TRBV27 with TRBJ1-2; a weak D match, TRBD1 (5 bases). V was cut by 2 bases and J by 4 bases, with 14 bases left in between. The CDR3 sequence is 15 residues long. Germline lookup yields CDR1 MNHEY and CDR2 SMNVEV (reference sequence). The CDR3 loop is CASSLDSRQSYGYTF. CDR3 sequence (DNA): TGTGCCAGCAGTTTAGACAGCCGACAGTCCTATGGCTACACCTTC.

The chain uses TRBV18 and TRBJ1-5; D gene unclear. Germline V gene sequence: CDR1 KGHSH, CDR2 LQKENI. The CDR3 extends over 17 amino acids. The ends were cut back, 3 bases at V and 2 bases at J, with 17 bases in the middle. The CDR3 region is CASSPQPQGVGNQPQHF. CDR3 DNA: TGTGCCAGCTCACCCCAACCCCAAGGTGTGGGCAATCAGCCCCAGCATTTT.

The CDR3 DNA follows: TGTGCCAGCAGCCCCACACGATCAGGGGAGCTGTTTTTT. The encoded protein is CASSPTRSGELFF. The rearrangement joins TRBV7-7 to TRBJ2-2; D is ambiguous. This CDR3 has 13 residues. The germline gives CDR1 SSHAT, CDR2 FNYEAQ (reference sequence). Trimming pared 5 bases from V and 8 bases from J, leaving 12 bases between.

The chain links TRBV29-1 to TRBJ2-7; D remains ambiguous. Germline-derived CDR1 and CDR2 are SQVTM and ANQGSEA. The length of the CDR3 is 13 residues. V lost 3 bases, J lost 2 bases, and 11 bases lay in between. CDR3 region: CSVDGKGTYEQYF. As DNA, the CDR3 is TGCAGCGTTGATGGTAAGGGAACCTACGAGCAGTACTTC.

This clone was detected once. In nucleotides, the CDR3 is TGCGCCAGCAAATATGTCGTGAACACTGAAGCTTTCTTT. It specifies CASKYVVNTEAFF. The genes are TRBV5-1 and TRBJ1-1; D gene ambiguous. Trimming took 6 bases from V and 0 from J, leaving 9 bases between them. The CDR3 is 13 amino acids. Germline values: CDR1 SGHRS, CDR2 YFSETQ.

The chain carries TRBV7-8 and TRBJ1-5; D is undetermined. CDR1 and CDR2 from the germline V gene are SGHVS and FQNEAQ. The length of the CDR3 is 18 residues. V was trimmed by 5 bases and J by 0 bases, leaving 20 bases between them. The CDR3 bases are TGTGCCAGCAGCCCCGCGTGGCAGGCCTATTATAGCAATCAGCCCCAGCATTTT. The encoded protein is CASSPAWQAYYSNQPQHF.

V usage is TRBV6-1 and J usage is TRBJ2-2, with 8 positions matching TRBD2. Trimming took 2 bases from V and 7 from J; bases not matched to a gene: 15. CDR1 is MNHNS and CDR2 is SASEGT in the germline V gene. CDR3 size: 18 residues. In nucleotides, the CDR3 is TGTGCCAGCAGTGAACCAACCGCCATAGCGGGGATAATCGGGGAGCTGTTTTTT. Translation gives CASSEPTAIAGIIGELFF.